This passage covers 9 T cell receptor beta chains from one sample sequenced in a study of cytomegalovirus exposure and HLA in healthy donors. With 60 Vbeta and 13 Jbeta primers, the PCR was carried out. The repertoire was sequenced with immunoSEQ multiplex PCR; TCRdb's copy has only in-frame clones and lacks some. The profile shows about 200,000 clones, over 65% of them singletons. Sequencing used PBMCs. These receptors all stem from a woman in her 30s in good health and CMV-seronegative.

The J gene is TRBJ2-7, the V gene TRBV2, with 11 bases aligning to TRBD2. V dropped 6 bases and J dropped 0; count of bases not matched to a gene: 7. The germline gives CDR1 SNHLY, CDR2 FYNNEI. The CDR3 is made up of 16 amino acids. The CDR3: CASRRTSGSPSYEQYF. Here the CDR3 DNA reads TGTGCCAGCAGACGTACTAGCGGGAGTCCCTCCTACGAGCAGTACTTC.

Notes on this clone: Its ends do not fully match the called genes, so a read error is possible. The chain carries TRBV7-9 and TRBJ2-7; 9 bases agree with TRBD1. Germline V gene data show CDR1 as SEHNR and CDR2 as FQNEAQ (reference sequence). CDR3 length: 18 residues. The DNA of the CDR3 is TGTTCCAGCAGCCAGACACCGGGACAGGGTAATGGGAGGTGGGAGCAGTACTTC. As protein: CSSSQTPGQGNGRWEQYF.

This clone was seen only a few times. This chain connects TRBV16 to TRBJ2-7, with 7 bases matching TRBD1. The germline V gene encodes CDR1 KGHSY and CDR2 FQNENV. Trimming at V came to 0 bases and at J to 4 bases, leaving 6 bases not matched to a gene. The CDR3 is 15 residues long. CDR3 bases: TGTGCCAGCAGCCAATCAACGGGACAGATATACGAGCAGTACTTC. This sequence encodes CASSQSTGQIYEQYF.

The chain has TRBV6-1 and TRBJ2-7; tentatively, D is TRBD2 (5 bases). The germline V gene has CDR1 MNHNS and CDR2 SASEGT. CDR3 length equals 12 residues. V lost 2 bases to trimming and J lost 5 bases, with 7 bases between them. CDR3 DNA: TGTGCCAGCAGTGAATCCGGGGACGAGCAGTACTTC. Protein: CASSESGDEQYF.

This clone was seen a handful of times. The rearrangement joins TRBV5-1 to TRBJ1-6, with 7 bases matching TRBD1. The CDR3 has 16 amino acids. V gave up 1 base and J gave up 6 bases; unmatched junction bases: 7. Germline loops: CDR1 SGHRS, CDR2 YFSETQ. In DNA, the CDR3 is TGCGCCAGCAGCTTGCCCTCGACAGGGCTTAATTCACCCCTCCACTTT. Amino acid sequence: CASSLPSTGLNSPLHF.

CDR3 sequence: CASSQETSGRADTQYF. The DNA of the CDR3 is TGCGCCAGCAGCCAAGAGACTAGCGGGAGGGCAGATACGCAGTATTTT. The V and J genes are TRBV4-1 and TRBJ2-3, with 14 bases identical to TRBD2. This CDR3 region has 16 residues. Germline CDR1 MGHRA, CDR2 YSYEKL. V trimming: 0 bases; J trimming: 4 bases; junction bases outside the gene matches: 0.

The V call is TRBV30, the J call TRBJ1-1; TRBD1 matches 7 bases. The junction had 11 bases not matched to a gene; V was cut back by 8 bases and J by 8 bases. The CDR3 spans 12 residues. Germline values: CDR1 GTSNPN, CDR2 SVGIG (reference sequence). CDR3 DNA: TGTGCCGTGACAGGGTTCTTCGCCGAAGCTTTCTTT. It yields the protein CAVTGFFAEAFF.

The chain has TRBV19 and TRBJ2-1; no definite D call. Trimming took 1 base from V and 4 from J, leaving 14 bases between them. The CDR3 is made up of 16 amino acids. Germline CDR1 reads LNHDA; CDR2 reads SQIVND (reference sequence). The DNA of the CDR3 is TGTGCCAGTAGTATAGCCCGAGCTCCATTGTACAATGAGCAGTTCTTC. Protein: CASSIARAPLYNEQFF.

The chain employs TRBV7-8 and TRBJ1-6; D is possibly TRBD1 (5 bases). Between the trimmed V and J ends, which lost 6 bases and 6 bases, there was a span of 6 bases. The CDR3 runs 12 residues. Germline V gives CDR1 SGHVS, CDR2 FQNEAQ. The CDR3 DNA reads as TGTGCCAGCAGGGACACTAATTCACCCCTCCACTTT. It specifies CASRDTNSPLHF.